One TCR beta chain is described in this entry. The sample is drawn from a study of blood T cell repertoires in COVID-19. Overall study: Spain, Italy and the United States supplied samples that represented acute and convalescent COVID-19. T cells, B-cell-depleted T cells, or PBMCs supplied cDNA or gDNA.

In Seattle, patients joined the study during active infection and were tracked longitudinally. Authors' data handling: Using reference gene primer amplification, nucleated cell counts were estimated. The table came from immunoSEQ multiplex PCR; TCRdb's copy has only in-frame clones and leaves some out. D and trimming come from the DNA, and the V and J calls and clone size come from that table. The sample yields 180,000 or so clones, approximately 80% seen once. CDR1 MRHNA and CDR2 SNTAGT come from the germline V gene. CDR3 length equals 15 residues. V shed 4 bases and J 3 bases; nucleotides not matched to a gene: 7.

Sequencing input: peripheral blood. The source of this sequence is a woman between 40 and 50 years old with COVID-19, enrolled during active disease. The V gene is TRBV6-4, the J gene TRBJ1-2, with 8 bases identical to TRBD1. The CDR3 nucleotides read TGTGCCAGCAGTGTAAGTTTGGGACAGGACTATGGCTACACCTTC. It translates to CASSVSLGQDYGYTF.